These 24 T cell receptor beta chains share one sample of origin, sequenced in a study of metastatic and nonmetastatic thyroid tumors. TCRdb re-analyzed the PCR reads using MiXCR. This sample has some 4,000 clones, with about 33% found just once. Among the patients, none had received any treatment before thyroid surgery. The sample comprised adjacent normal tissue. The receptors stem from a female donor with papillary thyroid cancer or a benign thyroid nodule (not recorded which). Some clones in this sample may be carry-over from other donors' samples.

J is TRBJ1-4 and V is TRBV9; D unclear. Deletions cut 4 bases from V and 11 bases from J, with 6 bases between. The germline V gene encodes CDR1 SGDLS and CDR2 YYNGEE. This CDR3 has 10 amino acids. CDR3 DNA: TGTGCCAGCAGCCCCTCTAAACTGTTTTTT. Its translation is CASSPSKLFF.

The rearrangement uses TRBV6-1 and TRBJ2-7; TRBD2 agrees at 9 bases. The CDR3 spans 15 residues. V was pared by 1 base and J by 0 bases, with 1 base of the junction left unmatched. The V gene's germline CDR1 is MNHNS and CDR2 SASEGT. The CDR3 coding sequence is TGTGCCAGCAGTGAAGGGACTAGCGACTCCTACGAGCAGTACTTC. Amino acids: CASSEGTSDSYEQYF.

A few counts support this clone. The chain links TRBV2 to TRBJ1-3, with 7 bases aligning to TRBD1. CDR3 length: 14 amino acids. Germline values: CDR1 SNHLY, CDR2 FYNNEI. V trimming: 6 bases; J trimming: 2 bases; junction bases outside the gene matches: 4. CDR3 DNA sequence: TGTGCCAGCAGACTTGACAGGGCTGGAAACACCATATATTTT. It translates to CASRLDRAGNTIYF.

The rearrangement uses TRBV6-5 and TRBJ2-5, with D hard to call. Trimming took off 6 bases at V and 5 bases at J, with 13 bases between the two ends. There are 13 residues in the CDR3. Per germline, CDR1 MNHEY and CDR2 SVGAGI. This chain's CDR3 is CASRATRQETQYF. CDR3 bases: TGTGCCAGCAGAGCCACACGCCAGGAGACCCAGTACTTC.

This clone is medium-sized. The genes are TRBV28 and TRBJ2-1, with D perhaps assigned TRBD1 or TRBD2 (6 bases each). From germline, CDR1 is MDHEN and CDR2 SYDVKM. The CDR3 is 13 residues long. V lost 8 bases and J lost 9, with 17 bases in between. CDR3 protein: CASLHGGLSEQFF. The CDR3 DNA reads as TGTGCCAGCCTACACGGGGGCCTAAGTGAGCAGTTCTTC.

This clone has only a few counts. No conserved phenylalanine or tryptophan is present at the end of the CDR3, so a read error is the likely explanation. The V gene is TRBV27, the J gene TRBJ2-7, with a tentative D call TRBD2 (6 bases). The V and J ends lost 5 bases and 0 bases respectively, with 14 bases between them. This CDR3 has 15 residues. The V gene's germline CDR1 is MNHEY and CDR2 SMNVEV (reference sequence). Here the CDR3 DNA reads TGTGCCAGCAGTACCCCGGGACTGAACTCCTACGAGCAGTACCTC. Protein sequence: CASSTPGLNSYEQYL.

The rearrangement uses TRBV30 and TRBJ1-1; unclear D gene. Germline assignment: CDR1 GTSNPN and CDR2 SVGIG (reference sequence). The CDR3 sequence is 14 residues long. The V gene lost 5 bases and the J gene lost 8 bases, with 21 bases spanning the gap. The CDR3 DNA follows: TGTGCCTGGGGTCGGGCAGAGAGACTTCTGGAAGCTTTCTTT. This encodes CAWGRAERLLEAFF.

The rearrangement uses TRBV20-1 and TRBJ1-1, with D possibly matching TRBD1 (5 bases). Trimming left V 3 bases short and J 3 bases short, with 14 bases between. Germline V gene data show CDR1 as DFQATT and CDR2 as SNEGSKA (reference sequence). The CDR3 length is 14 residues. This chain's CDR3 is CSASVRAPHTEAFF. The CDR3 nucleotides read TGCAGTGCTAGTGTCAGGGCCCCCCACACTGAAGCTTTCTTT.

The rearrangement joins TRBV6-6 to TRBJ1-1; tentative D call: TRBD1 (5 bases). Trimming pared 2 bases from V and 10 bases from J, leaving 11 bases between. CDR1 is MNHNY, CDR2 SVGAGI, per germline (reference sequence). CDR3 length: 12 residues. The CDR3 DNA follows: TGTGCCAGCAGTTACGGGGATGGGGCAGCTTTCTTT. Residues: CASSYGDGAAFF.

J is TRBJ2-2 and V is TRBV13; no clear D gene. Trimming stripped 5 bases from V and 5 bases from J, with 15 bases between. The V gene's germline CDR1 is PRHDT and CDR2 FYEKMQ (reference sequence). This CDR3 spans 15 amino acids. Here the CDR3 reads CASSPRSWLTGELFF. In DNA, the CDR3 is TGTGCCAGCAGCCCCAGAAGTTGGTTGACCGGGGAGCTGTTTTTT.

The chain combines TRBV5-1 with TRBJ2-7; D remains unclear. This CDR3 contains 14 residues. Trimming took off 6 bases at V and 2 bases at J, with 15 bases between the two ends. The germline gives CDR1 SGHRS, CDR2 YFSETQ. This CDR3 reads CASTLTSGTYEQYF. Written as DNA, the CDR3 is TGCGCCAGCACCCTGACGTCTGGGACCTACGAGCAGTACTTC.

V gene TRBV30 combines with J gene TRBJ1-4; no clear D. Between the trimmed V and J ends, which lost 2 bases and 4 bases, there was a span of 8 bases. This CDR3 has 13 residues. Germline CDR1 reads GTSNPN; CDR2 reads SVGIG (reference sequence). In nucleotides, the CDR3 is TGTGCCTGGAGTTTTGCGGATAATGAAAAACTGTTTTTT. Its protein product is CAWSFADNEKLFF.

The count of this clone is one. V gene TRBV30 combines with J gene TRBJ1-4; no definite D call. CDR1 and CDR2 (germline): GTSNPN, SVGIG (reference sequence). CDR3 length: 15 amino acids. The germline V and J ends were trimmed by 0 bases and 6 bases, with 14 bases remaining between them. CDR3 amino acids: CAWSVPGVPHEKLFF. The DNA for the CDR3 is TGTGCCTGGAGTGTCCCTGGCGTGCCACATGAAAAACTGTTTTTT.

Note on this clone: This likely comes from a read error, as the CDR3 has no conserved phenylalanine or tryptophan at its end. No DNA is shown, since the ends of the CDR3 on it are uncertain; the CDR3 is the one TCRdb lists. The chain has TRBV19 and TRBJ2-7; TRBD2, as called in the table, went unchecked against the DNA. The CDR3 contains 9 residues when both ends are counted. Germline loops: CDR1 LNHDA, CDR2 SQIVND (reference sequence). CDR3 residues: CASSRGLAG.

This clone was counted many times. The CDR3 DNA sequence: TGTGCCAGCAGTTTAGGCAGGGGAACTGAAGCTTTCTTT. Its protein is CASSLGRGTEAFF. The V gene is TRBV27, the J gene TRBJ1-1, with TRBD1 as a possible D gene (6 bases). The CDR3 sequence is 13 residues long. Germline CDR1 and CDR2: MNHEY and SMNVEV (reference sequence). V was shortened by 2 bases and J by 5 bases, with 9 bases between the two germline ends.

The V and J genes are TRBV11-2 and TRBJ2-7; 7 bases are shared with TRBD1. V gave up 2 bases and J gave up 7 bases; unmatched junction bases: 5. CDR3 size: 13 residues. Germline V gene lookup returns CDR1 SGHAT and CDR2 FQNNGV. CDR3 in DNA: TGTGCCAGCAGCTTACGAAAGGGGGCAGAGCAGTACTTC. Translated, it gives CASSLRKGAEQYF. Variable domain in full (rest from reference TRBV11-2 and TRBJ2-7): EAGVAQSPRYKIIEKRQSVAFWCNPISGHATLYWYQQILGQGPKLLIQFQNNGVVDDSQLPKDRFSAERLKGVDSTLKIQPAKLEDSAVYLCASSLRKGAEQYFGPGTRLTVT.

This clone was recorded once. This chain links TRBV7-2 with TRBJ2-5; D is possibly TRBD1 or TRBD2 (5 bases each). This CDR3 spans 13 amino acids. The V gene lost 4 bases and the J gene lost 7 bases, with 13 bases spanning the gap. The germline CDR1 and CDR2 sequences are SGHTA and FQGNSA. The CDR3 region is CASSSGLGGTQYF. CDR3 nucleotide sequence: TGTGCCAGCAGCTCTGGACTTGGGGGGACCCAGTACTTC.

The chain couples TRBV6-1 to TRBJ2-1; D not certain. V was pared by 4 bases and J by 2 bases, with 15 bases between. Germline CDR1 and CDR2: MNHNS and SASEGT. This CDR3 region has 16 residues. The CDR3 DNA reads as TGTGCCAGCAGTGGGCAAGGGCCCTTACCCTACAATGAGCAGTTCTTC. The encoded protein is CASSGQGPLPYNEQFF.

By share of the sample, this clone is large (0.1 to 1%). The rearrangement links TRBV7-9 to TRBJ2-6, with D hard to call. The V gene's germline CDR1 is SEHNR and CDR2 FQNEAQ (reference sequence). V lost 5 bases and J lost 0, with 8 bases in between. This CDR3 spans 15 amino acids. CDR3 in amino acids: CASSPPSSGANVLTF. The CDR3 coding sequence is TGTGCCAGCAGCCCCCCGTCCTCTGGGGCCAACGTCCTGACTTTC.

Written as DNA, the CDR3 is TGTGCCAGCAGTTCCGGGACTAGCGGCTACGAGCAGTACTTC. Protein sequence: CASSSGTSGYEQYF. The chain joins TRBV28 to TRBJ2-7; 11 bases agree with TRBD2. V lost 4 bases, J lost 3 bases, and 2 bases stayed unmatched. The CDR3 sequence is 14 residues long. Germline V lookup: CDR1 MDHEN, CDR2 SYDVKM.

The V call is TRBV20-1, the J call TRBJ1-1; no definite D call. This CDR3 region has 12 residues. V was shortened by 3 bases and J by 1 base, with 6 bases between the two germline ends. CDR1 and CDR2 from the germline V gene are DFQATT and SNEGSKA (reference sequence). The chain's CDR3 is CSASFWNTEAFF. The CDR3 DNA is TGCAGTGCTAGCTTCTGGAACACTGAAGCTTTCTTT.

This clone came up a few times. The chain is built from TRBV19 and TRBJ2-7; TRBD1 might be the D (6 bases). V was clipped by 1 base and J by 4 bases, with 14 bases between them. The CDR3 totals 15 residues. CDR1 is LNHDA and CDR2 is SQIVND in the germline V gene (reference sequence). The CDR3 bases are TGTGCCAGTAGTATAGCACAGGGAACCCGATACGAGCAGTACTTC. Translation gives CASSIAQGTRYEQYF.

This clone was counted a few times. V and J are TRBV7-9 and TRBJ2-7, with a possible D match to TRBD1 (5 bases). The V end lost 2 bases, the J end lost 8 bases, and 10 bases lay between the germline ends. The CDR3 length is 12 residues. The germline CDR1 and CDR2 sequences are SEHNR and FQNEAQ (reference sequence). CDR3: CASSLLSDKQYF. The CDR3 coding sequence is TGTGCCAGCAGCTTACTATCGGACAAGCAGTACTTC.

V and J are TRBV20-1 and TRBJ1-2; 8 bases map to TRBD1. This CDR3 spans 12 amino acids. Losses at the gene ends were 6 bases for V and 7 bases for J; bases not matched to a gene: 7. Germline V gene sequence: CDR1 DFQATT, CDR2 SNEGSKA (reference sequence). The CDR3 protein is CSALDRDRGYTF. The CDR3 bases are TGCAGTGCCCTGGACAGGGACCGTGGCTACACCTTC.